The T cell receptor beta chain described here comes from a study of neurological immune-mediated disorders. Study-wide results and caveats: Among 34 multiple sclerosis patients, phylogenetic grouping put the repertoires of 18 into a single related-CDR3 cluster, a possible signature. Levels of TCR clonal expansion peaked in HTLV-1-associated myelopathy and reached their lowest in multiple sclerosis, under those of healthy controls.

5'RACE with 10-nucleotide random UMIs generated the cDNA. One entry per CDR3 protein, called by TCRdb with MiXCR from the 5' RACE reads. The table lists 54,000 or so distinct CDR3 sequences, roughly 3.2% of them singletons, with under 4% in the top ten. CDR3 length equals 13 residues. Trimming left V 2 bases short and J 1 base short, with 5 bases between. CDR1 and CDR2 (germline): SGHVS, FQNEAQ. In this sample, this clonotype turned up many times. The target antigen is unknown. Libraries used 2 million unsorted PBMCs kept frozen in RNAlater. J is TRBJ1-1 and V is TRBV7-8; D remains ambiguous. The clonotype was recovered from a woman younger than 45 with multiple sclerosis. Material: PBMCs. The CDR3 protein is CASSLSRNTEAFF. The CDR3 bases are TGTGCCAGCAGCTTAAGCAGGAACACTGAAGCTTTCTTT.